The clone carrying this T cell receptor (beta chain) has ten or more counts. Its antigen remains unknown. Samples came from axillary lymph nodes draining the breast cancer. The CDR3 runs 15 residues. Germline CDR1 is SGHTA and CDR2 is FQGNSA. V dropped 8 bases and J dropped 0 bases, with 17 bases sitting between them. This sample was included in a study of breast tumors, draining lymph nodes, adjacent tissues. In TCRdb, the multiplex PCR reads were re-called with MiXCR into one record per CDR3 protein. The sample records fewer than 300,000 distinct CDR3 sequences, around 32% being singletons. Study-wide points: Data only fit, rather than demonstrated, lymph node origin of most tumor T cells. Most tumor T cells seemingly derive from lymph node, then expand in tumor. Tumor repertoires ranked between lymph nodes and nontumor tissue in diversity, with V and J gene preferences.

This rearrangement joins TRBV7-2 to TRBJ2-7; no definite D call. Sequences were obtained from axillary lymph node tissue. The receptor was derived from a female donor with breast cancer. Some clones in this sample may be carry-over from other donors' samples. CDR3 coding DNA: TGTGCCAGCGGAAGCGTCGTGTGGAGCTCCTACGAGCAGTACTTC. Translating it yields CASGSVVWSSYEQYF.